These 26 T cell receptor beta chains were sequenced from one sample in a study of cytomegalovirus exposure and HLA in healthy donors (dated by TCRdb to about 2017). Library preparation employed the immunoSEQ multiplex PCR assay. Entries here come from immuneACCESS through TCRdb and include only in-frame sequences with V and J called. Some clones fail to appear in such tables; in the studies checked, an unresolved V gene covers under half of the shortfall, and the cause of the remainder is unknown. The sample data list more than 80,000 clones, and less than 90% of these were observed just once. The ten largest clones capture less than 2% of the sample. The material sequenced was PBMCs. The origin of the receptors is a woman younger than 30 in good health and CMV-seropositive.

V and J are TRBV5-1 and TRBJ2-3; perhaps TRBD2 as D (6 bases). V dropped 3 bases and J dropped 4 bases, with 15 bases sitting between them. This CDR3 spans 15 amino acids. Germline CDR1 reads SGHRS; CDR2 reads YFSETQ. The CDR3 DNA follows: TGCGCCAGCAGCTGGGCTAAGGCGGGGTCAGATACGCAGTATTTT. It codes for CASSWAKAGSDTQYF.

This rearrangement joins TRBV29-1 to TRBJ2-7, with TRBD2 as a possible D gene (5 bases). V dropped 7 bases and J dropped 5 bases, with 18 bases sitting between them. The CDR3 is made up of 13 amino acids. Germline V gene data show CDR1 as SQVTM and CDR2 as ANQGSEA. CDR3 DNA: TGCAGCGCCGACGGAGTGGCCGGGAACGAGCAGTACTTC. Protein: CSADGVAGNEQYF.

This chain connects TRBV27 to TRBJ1-5; TRBD1 is a possible D gene (5 bases). The germline V gene has CDR1 MNHEY and CDR2 SMNVEV (reference sequence). The germline V and J ends were trimmed by 6 bases and 2 bases, with 11 bases remaining between them. The CDR3 covers 14 residues. CDR3 in DNA: TGTGCCAGCAGAATGGGCAGGGGCAATCAGCCCCAGCATTTT. Its translation: CASRMGRGNQPQHF.

V usage is TRBV5-4 and J usage is TRBJ2-1, with 9 bases identical to TRBD2. Germline-derived CDR1 and CDR2 are SGHNT and YYREEE (reference sequence). The CDR3 totals 17 residues. The ends lost 4 bases at V and 7 bases at J; junction bases unmatched: 15. CDR3: CASSLIGGGLAGNEQFF. The CDR3 DNA reads as TGTGCCAGCAGCCTTATCGGTGGTGGGCTAGCGGGGAATGAGCAGTTCTTC.

The chain recombines TRBV7-9 with TRBJ2-5; D perhaps matches TRBD2 (6 bases). The V end lost 6 bases, the J end lost 3 bases, and 8 bases lay between the germline ends. The length of the CDR3 is 12 residues. Germline assignment: CDR1 SEHNR and CDR2 FQNEAQ (reference sequence). CDR3: CASSWGEETQYF. The CDR3 DNA reads TGTGCCAGCAGTTGGGGGGAAGAGACCCAGTACTTC. The full variable domain, completed using reference TRBV7-9 and TRBJ2-5, is DTGVSQNPRHKITKRGQNVTFRCDPISEHNRLYWYRQTLGQGPEFLTYFQNEAQLEKSRLLSDRFSAERPKGSFSTLEIQRTEQGDSAMYLCASSWGEETQYFGPGTRLLVL.

The V and J genes are TRBV9 and TRBJ2-3; TRBD2 is a possible D gene (5 bases). The CDR3 spans 14 residues. Between the trimmed V and J ends, which lost 0 bases and 3 bases, there was a span of 8 bases. The germline gives CDR1 SGDLS, CDR2 YYNGEE. The CDR3 sequence is CASSVGRGTDTQYF. The CDR3 DNA reads TGTGCCAGCAGCGTAGGACGAGGGACAGATACGCAGTATTTT.

The chain recombines TRBV19 with TRBJ2-3, with D possibly being TRBD2 (6 bases). Germline-derived CDR1 and CDR2 are LNHDA and SQIVND (reference sequence). Trimming took 3 bases from V and 7 from J, leaving 20 bases between them. The CDR3 is 16 residues long. In DNA form, the CDR3 reads TGTGCCAGTAGTATCTTAGGAGCGGCGGAGGGAAATACGCAGTATTTT. Residues: CASSILGAAEGNTQYF. The whole variable domain, filled in from reference TRBV19 and TRBJ2-3, reads DGGITQSPKYLFRKEGQNVTLSCEQNLNHDAMYWYRQDPGQGLRLIYYSQIVNDFQKGDIAEGYSVSREKKESFPLTVTSAQKNPTAFYLCASSILGAAEGNTQYFGPGTRLTVL.

This clone came up many times. The chain recombines TRBV5-4 with TRBJ1-1, with 9 bases aligning to TRBD1. Unmatched junction bases numbered 9, after V lost 6 bases and J lost 0 bases. The germline CDR1 and CDR2 sequences are SGHNT and YYREEE (reference sequence). The CDR3 is 16 residues long. CDR3 region: CASTLGGQGMNTEAFF. The DNA for the CDR3 is TGTGCCAGCACCCTTGGGGGACAGGGCATGAACACTGAAGCTTTCTTT.

V usage is TRBV27 and J usage is TRBJ2-3; D is possibly TRBD2 (6 bases). V was shortened by 4 bases and J by 3 bases, with 14 bases between the two germline ends. This CDR3 has 15 residues. Per germline, CDR1 MNHEY and CDR2 SMNVEV (reference sequence). Written as DNA, the CDR3 is TGTGCCAGCAGTTCCCGCCGGGGGATGACAGATACGCAGTATTTT. This sequence encodes CASSSRRGMTDTQYF.

The table lists this clone with a count of one. The chain links TRBV6-1 to TRBJ2-1; 10 bases align to TRBD2. The length of the CDR3 is 16 residues. The junction had 8 bases not matched to a gene; V was cut back by 1 base and J by 8 bases. Germline CDR1 is MNHNS and CDR2 is SASEGT. The CDR3 is CASSEVDSGGLDEQFF. The CDR3 DNA sequence: TGTGCCAGCAGTGAAGTGGATAGCGGGGGGTTGGATGAGCAGTTCTTC.

This clone was recorded once. The chain has TRBV27 and TRBJ2-7; 15 nucleotides line up with TRBD2. This CDR3 has 15 residues. V shed 6 bases, J shed 2 bases, and the junction held 2 bases outside the gene matches. The germline V gene has CDR1 MNHEY and CDR2 SMNVEV (reference sequence). CDR3 DNA: TGTGCCAGCAGCAGGACTAGCGGGGGGGCCTACGAGCAGTACTTC. This gives the protein CASSRTSGGAYEQYF.

This chain uses TRBV5-6 with TRBJ1-2; a weak D match, TRBD1 (6 bases). CDR1 is SGHDT and CDR2 is YYEEEE in the germline V gene. CDR3 length: 18 amino acids. V was trimmed by 3 bases and J by 3 bases, leaving 24 bases between them. Written as DNA, the CDR3 is TGTGCCAGCAGCTCTTCGGGGGGCAGACACCGTACCTACTATGGCTACACCTTC. Its protein product is CASSSSGGRHRTYYGYTF. The entire variable domain, with the rest obtained from reference TRBV5-6 and TRBJ1-2, is as follows: DAGVTQSPTHLIKTRGQQVTLRCSPKSGHDTVSWYQQALGQGPQFIFQYYEEEERQRGNFPDRFSGHQFPNYSSELNVNALLLGDSALYLCASSSSGGRHRTYYGYTFGSGTRLTVV.

The rearrangement links TRBV6-5 to TRBJ1-2; D is uncertain. V lost 4 bases and J 1 base, leaving 10 bases between the germline ends. Germline V gene data show CDR1 as MNHEY and CDR2 as SVGAGI. This CDR3 is 14 amino acids long. CDR3 loop: CASSSNRRNYGYTF. The CDR3 DNA sequence: TGTGCCAGCAGTTCGAACAGACGTAACTATGGCTACACCTTC.

This clone came up once. The V call is TRBV9, the J call TRBJ2-5; 8 bases are a match to TRBD1. This CDR3 region has 14 residues. V was pared by 1 base and J by 2 bases, with 1 base of the junction left unmatched. In germline, CDR1 is SGDLS, CDR2 YYNGEE. CDR3 nucleotide sequence: TGTGCCAGCAGCGTACAGGGGGCTCAAGAGACCCAGTACTTC. This translates into CASSVQGAQETQYF.

The rearrangement links TRBV5-4 to TRBJ1-2, with 7 positions matching TRBD1. The length of the CDR3 is 13 residues. Losses at the gene ends were 1 base for V and 3 bases for J; bases not matched to a gene: 0. Germline V lookup: CDR1 SGHNT, CDR2 YYREEE (reference sequence). The CDR3 here is CASSLTGDYGYTF. Here the CDR3 DNA reads TGTGCCAGCAGCTTGACAGGGGACTATGGCTACACCTTC. The entire variable domain, with the rest obtained from reference TRBV5-4 and TRBJ1-2, is as follows: ETGVTQSPTHLIKTRGQQVTLRCSSQSGHNTVSWYQQALGQGPQFIFQYYREEENGRGNFPPRFSGLQFPNYSSELNVNALELDDSALYLCASSLTGDYGYTFGSGTRLTVV.

The rearrangement joins TRBV11-2 to TRBJ2-7; D is perhaps TRBD2 (6 bases). The CDR3 has 13 amino acids. The germline V gene has CDR1 SGHAT and CDR2 FQNNGV. Trimming removed 5 bases from V and 3 bases from J, with 11 bases in between. The CDR3 loop is CASSDRDFYEQYF. For the CDR3, the DNA is TGTGCCAGCAGCGACCGGGACTTCTACGAGCAGTACTTC.

This chain's CDR3 is CASSHSPNEQFF. The CDR3 nucleotides read TGTGCCAGCAGTCACAGCCCCAATGAGCAGTTCTTC. The rearrangement joins TRBV27 to TRBJ2-1; the D is unclear. This CDR3 is built from 12 residues. Trimming left V 5 bases short and J 6 bases short, with 8 bases between. The germline CDR1 and CDR2 sequences are MNHEY and SMNVEV (reference sequence).

The chain links TRBV2 to TRBJ1-1; 9 bases align to TRBD1. Germline V lookup: CDR1 SNHLY, CDR2 FYNNEI. The junction had 9 bases not matched to a gene; V was cut back by 2 bases and J by 2 bases. The length of the CDR3 is 17 residues. As DNA, the CDR3 is TGTGCCAGCAGTGAATTCGGGACAGGGATCTATAACACTGAAGCTTTCTTT. Its translation is CASSEFGTGIYNTEAFF.

The V call is TRBV11-3, the J call TRBJ2-7; 11 bases map to TRBD2. The germline V gene encodes CDR1 SGHNT and CDR2 YENEEA. V trimming: 5 bases; J trimming: 3 bases; junction bases outside the gene matches: 3. The CDR3 extends over 14 amino acids. The chain's CDR3 is CASSPTSGNYEQYF. For the CDR3, the DNA is TGTGCCAGCAGCCCGACTAGCGGGAACTACGAGCAGTACTTC.

V usage is TRBV18 and J usage is TRBJ2-1; perhaps TRBD1 as D (5 bases). The CDR3 extends over 16 amino acids. Looked up from germline, CDR1 is KGHSH and CDR2 is LQKENI. Trimming pared 2 bases from V and 2 bases from J, leaving 13 bases between. CDR3 sequence: CASSPDDSFPYNEQFF. The DNA for the CDR3 is TGTGCCAGCTCACCAGATGACAGCTTCCCCTACAATGAGCAGTTCTTC.

This chain links TRBV11-2 with TRBJ1-2; possible D gene TRBD1, 5 bases. With 1 base removed from V and 6 bases from J, the gap between germline ends came to 9 bases. The CDR3 extends over 13 amino acids. Germline V gene lookup returns CDR1 SGHAT and CDR2 FQNNGV. The DNA of the CDR3 is TGTGCCAGCAGCTTAGGTTGGGGCGATGGCTACACCTTC. It is translated as CASSLGWGDGYTF.

The chain has TRBV7-9 and TRBJ1-2; perhaps TRBD1 as D (5 bases). V lost 5 bases, J lost 8 bases, and 12 bases lay in between. The CDR3 has 12 residues. The germline V gene encodes CDR1 SEHNR and CDR2 FQNEAQ (reference sequence). This CDR3 reads CASSRGARGYTF. In DNA form, the CDR3 reads TGTGCCAGCAGCCGCGGGGCGCGGGGCTACACCTTC. The entire variable domain, with the rest obtained from reference TRBV7-9 and TRBJ1-2, is as follows: DTGVSQNPRHKITKRGQNVTFRCDPISEHNRLYWYRQTLGQGPEFLTYFQNEAQLEKSRLLSDRFSAERPKGSFSTLEIQRTEQGDSAMYLCASSRGARGYTFGSGTRLTVV.

This clone was seen a few times. This chain links TRBV19 with TRBJ1-1; D not resolved. The CDR3 length is 13 residues. V lost 5 bases and J lost 7, with 14 bases in between. Germline loops: CDR1 LNHDA, CDR2 SQIVND (reference sequence). This CDR3 is CASSLDPQVEAFF. The CDR3, as DNA: TGTGCCAGTAGTTTGGATCCCCAGGTTGAAGCTTTCTTT.

The chain is built from TRBV11-2 and TRBJ1-6; D is perhaps TRBD1 (5 bases). V was trimmed by 4 bases and J by 1 base, leaving 17 bases between them. Germline V gene lookup returns CDR1 SGHAT and CDR2 FQNNGV. The CDR3 consists of 18 residues. This CDR3 is CASSSGGSGGSYNSPLHF. The CDR3 DNA reads TGTGCCAGCAGCTCCGGTGGGTCTGGGGGGTCCTATAATTCACCCCTCCACTTT.

The V and J genes are TRBV6-5 and TRBJ1-2; D is uncertain. The germline gives CDR1 MNHEY, CDR2 SVGAGI. The CDR3 contains 13 residues. Trimming took 0 bases from V and 8 from J, leaving 10 bases between them. The CDR3 is CASSYSNSGGYTF. As DNA, the CDR3 is TGTGCCAGCAGTTACTCGAATTCCGGGGGCTACACCTTC.

The chain combines TRBV4-1 with TRBJ2-5, with 7 bases lining up with TRBD2. The ends lost 0 bases at V and 1 base at J; junction bases unmatched: 5. Germline CDR1 and CDR2: MGHRA and YSYEKL. The length of the CDR3 is 16 residues. The CDR3 DNA sequence: TGCGCCAGCAGCCAAGAGGACGGGGGGTTCCAAGAGACCCAGTACTTC. Its protein is CASSQEDGGFQETQYF.